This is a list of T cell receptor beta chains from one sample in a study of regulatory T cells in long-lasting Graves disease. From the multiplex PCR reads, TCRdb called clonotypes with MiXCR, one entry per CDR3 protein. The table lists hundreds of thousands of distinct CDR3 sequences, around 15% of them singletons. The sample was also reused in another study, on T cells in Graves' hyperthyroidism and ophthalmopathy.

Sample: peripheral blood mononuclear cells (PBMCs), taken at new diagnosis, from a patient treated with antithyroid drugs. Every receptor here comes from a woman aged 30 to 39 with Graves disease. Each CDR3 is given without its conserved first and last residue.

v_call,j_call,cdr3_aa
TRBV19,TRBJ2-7,ASSTNGLDRDLNEQY
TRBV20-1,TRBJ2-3,SAPDLAGFRDTQY
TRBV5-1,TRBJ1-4,ASSQRGAQANEKLF
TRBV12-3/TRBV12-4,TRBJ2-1,ASSSGGSGFPLGEQF
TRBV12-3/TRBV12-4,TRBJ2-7,ASSLGGGEYEQY
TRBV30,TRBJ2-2,AWSVIPGPGELF
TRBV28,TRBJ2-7,ASNMIGNYEQY
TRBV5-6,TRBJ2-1,ASSSLGLNDNEQF
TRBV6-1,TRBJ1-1,ASGLTSTEAF
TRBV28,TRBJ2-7,ASPNPQGSEQY
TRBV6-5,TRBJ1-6,ASSLVIQGAGDPIH